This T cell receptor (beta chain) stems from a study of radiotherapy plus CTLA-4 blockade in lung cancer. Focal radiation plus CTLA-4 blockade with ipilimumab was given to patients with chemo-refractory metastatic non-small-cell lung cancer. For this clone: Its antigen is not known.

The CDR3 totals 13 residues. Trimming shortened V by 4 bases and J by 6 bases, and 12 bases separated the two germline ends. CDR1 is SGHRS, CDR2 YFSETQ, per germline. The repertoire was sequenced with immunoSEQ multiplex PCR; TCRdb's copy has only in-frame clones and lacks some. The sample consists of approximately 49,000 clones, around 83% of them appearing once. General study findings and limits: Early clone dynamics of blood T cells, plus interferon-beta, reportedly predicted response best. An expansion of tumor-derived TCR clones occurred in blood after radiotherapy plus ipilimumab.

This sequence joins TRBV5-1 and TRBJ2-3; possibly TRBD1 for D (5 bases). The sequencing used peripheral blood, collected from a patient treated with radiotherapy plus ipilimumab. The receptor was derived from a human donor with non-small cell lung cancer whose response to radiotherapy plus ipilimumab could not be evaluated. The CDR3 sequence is CASSRTGDDTQYF. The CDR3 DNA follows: TGCGCCAGCAGCCGAACAGGAGACGATACGCAGTATTTT.